This TCR beta chain is from a study of Ad26.COV2.S vaccination and SARS-CoV-2 variants. Generated by immunoSEQ multiplex PCR, the TCRdb table keeps only in-frame clones and is missing some. The sample has about 420,000 clones; 85% to 90% are singletons. Per germline, CDR1 MDHEN and CDR2 SYDVKM. The CDR3 has 15 amino acids. V was shortened by 3 bases and J by 2 bases, with 11 bases between the two germline ends. In regard to this clone: Its antigen is currently unknown.

Treatment denoted: roughly 19 received Ad26.COV2.S at low or high dose, single or two shots; roughly five received placebo; per-sample allocation not given. The study sampled participants on day 63 after the first vaccine or placebo injection. An 18-55-year-old adult in Boston served as donor. The study, taken as a whole, reports: Vaccinees reportedly had broad spike-specific CD8+ and CD4+ T cell responses. Responses of T cells in total may have been underestimated by the TCR breadth and depth analyses. Those who received the vaccine showed greater spike-specific TCR breadth than those given placebo.

The starting material was peripheral blood, obtained in a trial of Ad26.COV2.S vaccine versus placebo. The chain links TRBV28 to TRBJ1-3; D gene uncertain. The TCR originated in a person between 18 and 65 years old who received the Ad26.COV2.S COVID-19 vaccine or a placebo. This CDR3 reads CASSFIGPPGNTIYF. The CDR3 DNA follows: TGTGCCAGCAGTTTTATTGGCCCCCCTGGAAACACCATATATTTT.